The clone carrying this T cell receptor beta chain showed up just a few times. The antigen remains unidentified. The data stem from a study of T cells in Graves' hyperthyroidism and ophthalmopathy. Study-wide results and limits: Most clonotypes expanded in the thyroid (above 0.001) were also present in blood.

TCR beta CDR3 region amplification was performed from RNA transcripts. Researchers ran a first-round RT-PCR on the TCR CDR3 using the HTBI primer set. TCRdb itself ran the multiplex PCR reads through MiXCR, one entry per CDR3 protein. The sample carries approximately 600,000 distinct CDR3 sequences, around 20% recorded once. Used for diagnoses were clinical symptoms, serum thyroxine and TRAb, thyroid ultrasound and orbital computed tomography. The sequenced material came from blood. The receptor's source is a young man with Graves' ophthalmopathy.

The CDR3 region has the DNA TGCAGTGCTAGAGATCAGGAGGGGTACGGCTACGAGCAGTACTTC. It translates to CSARDQEGYGYEQYF. This rearrangement joins TRBV20-1 to TRBJ2-7; D is possibly TRBD2 (6 bases). Germline V lookup: CDR1 DFQATT, CDR2 SNEGSKA (reference sequence). V dropped 0 bases and J dropped 3 bases, with 15 bases sitting between them. The CDR3 is 15 amino acids.